The following is a T cell receptor beta chain sequence with its context. The antigen remains unidentified. Method: immunoSEQ multiplex PCR; TCRdb's copy keeps in-frame clones and lacks some. The top ten hold around 0.06% of the sample, which has about 600,000 clones, more than 95% seen once. The CDR3 covers 12 residues. In germline, CDR1 is MDHEN, CDR2 SYDVKM. Trimming took off 5 bases at V and 2 bases at J, with 7 bases between the two ends. These data come from a study of shared clonotypes between healthy human individuals. Overall study results and limits: Rarefaction curves obtained for sorted subsets showed sequencing incomplete despite large depth.

Healthy HIV-negative adults with no recent acute infections or vaccinations were recruited as donors. The source is a woman aged 25 to 39 in good health. The chain recombines TRBV28 with TRBJ2-7; D assignment may be TRBD1 or TRBD2 (5 bases each). The sequencing input was naive CD4+ T cells sorted from blood. Documented subset: CD45RA+ positively selected. The CDR3 bases are TGTGCCAGCAGTGGGACCCCCTACGAGCAGTACTTC. It codes for CASSGTPYEQYF.